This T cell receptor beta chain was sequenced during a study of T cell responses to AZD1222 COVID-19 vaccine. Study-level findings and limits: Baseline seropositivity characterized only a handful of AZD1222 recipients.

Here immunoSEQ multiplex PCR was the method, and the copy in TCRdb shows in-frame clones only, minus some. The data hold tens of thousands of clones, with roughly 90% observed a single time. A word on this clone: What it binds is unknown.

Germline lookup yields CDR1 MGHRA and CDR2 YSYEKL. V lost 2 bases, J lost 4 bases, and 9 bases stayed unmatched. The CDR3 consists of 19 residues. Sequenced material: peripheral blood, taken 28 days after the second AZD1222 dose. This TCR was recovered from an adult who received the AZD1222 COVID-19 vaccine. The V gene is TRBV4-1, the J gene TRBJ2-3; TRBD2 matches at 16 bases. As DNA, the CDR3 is TGCGCCAGCAGCCAACAGGGGACTAGCGGGAGGGCCGGGGCAGATACGCAGTATTTT. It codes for CASSQQGTSGRAGADTQYF.